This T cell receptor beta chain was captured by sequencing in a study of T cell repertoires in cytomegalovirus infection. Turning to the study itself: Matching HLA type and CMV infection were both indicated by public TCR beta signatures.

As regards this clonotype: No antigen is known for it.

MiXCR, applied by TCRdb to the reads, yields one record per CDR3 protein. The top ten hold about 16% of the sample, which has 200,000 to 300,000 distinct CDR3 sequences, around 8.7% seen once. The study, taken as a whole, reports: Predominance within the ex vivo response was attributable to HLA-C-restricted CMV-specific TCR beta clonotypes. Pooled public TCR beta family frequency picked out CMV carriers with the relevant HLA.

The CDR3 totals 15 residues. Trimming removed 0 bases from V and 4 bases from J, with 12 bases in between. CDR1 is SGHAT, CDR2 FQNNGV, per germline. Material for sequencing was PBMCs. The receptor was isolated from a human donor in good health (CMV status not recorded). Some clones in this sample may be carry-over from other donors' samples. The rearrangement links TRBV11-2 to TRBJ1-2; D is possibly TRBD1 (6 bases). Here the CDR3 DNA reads TGTGCCAGCAGCTTAGATGCCGGGGGCCCCTATGGCTACACCTTC. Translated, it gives CASSLDAGGPYGYTF.